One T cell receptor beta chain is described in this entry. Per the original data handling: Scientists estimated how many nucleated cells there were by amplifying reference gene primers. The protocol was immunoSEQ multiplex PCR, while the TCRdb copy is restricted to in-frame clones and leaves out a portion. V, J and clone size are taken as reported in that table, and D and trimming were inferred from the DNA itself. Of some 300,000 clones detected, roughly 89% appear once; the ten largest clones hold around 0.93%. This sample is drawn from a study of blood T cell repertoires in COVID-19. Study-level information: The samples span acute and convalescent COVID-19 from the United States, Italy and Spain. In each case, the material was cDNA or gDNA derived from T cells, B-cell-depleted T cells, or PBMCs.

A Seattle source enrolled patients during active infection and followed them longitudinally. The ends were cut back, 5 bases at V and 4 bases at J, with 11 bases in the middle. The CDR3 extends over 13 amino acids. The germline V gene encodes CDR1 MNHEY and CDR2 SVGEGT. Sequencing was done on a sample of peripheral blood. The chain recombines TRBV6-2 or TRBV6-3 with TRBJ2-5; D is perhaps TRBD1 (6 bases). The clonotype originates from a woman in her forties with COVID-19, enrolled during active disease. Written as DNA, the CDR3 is TGTGCCAGCAGTCCGGGACAAGGAGAGACCCAGTACTTC. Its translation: CASSPGQGETQYF.